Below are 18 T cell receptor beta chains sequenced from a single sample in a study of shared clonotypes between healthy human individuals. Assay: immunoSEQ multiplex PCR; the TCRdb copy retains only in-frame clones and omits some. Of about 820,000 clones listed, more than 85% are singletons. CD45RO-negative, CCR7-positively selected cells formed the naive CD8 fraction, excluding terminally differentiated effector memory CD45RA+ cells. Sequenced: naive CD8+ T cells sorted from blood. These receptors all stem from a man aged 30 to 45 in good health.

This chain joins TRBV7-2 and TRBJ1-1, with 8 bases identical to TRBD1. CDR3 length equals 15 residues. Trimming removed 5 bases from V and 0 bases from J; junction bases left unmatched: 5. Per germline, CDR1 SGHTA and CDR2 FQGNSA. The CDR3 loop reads CASSPRQGMNTEAFF. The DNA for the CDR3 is TGTGCCAGCAGCCCCAGACAGGGGATGAACACTGAAGCTTTCTTT.

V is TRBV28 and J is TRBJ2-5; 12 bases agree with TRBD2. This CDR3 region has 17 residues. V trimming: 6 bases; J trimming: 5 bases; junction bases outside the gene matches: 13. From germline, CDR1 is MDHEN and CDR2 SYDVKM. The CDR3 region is CASRVSLAGGPQETQYF. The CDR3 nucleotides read TGTGCCAGCAGAGTATCTCTAGCGGGAGGGCCACAGGAGACCCAGTACTTC.

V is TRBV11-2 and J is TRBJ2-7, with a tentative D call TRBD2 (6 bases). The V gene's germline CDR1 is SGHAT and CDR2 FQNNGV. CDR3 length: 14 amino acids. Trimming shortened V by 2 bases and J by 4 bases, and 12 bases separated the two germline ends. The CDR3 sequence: CASSLMDYQYEQYF. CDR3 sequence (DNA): TGTGCCAGCAGCTTAATGGACTACCAATACGAGCAGTACTTC.

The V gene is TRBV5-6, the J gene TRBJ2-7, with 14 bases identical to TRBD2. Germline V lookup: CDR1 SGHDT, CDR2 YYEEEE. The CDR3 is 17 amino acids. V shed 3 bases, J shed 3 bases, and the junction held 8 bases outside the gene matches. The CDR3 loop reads CASSSRTSGRSHYEQYF. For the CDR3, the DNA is TGTGCCAGCAGCTCGAGGACTAGCGGGAGGTCCCACTACGAGCAGTACTTC.

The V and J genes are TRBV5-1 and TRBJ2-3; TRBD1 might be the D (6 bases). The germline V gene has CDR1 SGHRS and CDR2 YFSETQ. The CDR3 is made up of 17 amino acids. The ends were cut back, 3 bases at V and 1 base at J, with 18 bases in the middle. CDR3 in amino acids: CASSSLNTGFGTDTQYF. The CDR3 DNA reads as TGCGCCAGCAGCTCCTTAAATACAGGGTTTGGCACAGATACGCAGTATTTT.

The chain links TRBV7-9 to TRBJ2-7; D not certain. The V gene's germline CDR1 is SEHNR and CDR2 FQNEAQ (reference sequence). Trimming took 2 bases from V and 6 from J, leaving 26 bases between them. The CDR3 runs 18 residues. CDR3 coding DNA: TGTGCCAGCAGCTTACCGATATCTCCGGAACTTGGTTTGTTCGAGCAGTACTTC. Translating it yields CASSLPISPELGLFEQYF.

CDR3 amino acids: CASSSRVAGVLGYTF. The CDR3 DNA sequence: TGTGCCAGCAGTTCAAGGGTAGCAGGGGTGCTAGGCTACACCTTC. The chain couples TRBV27 to TRBJ1-2, with D possibly TRBD1 on 6 matching bases. Germline values: CDR1 MNHEY, CDR2 SMNVEV (reference sequence). The CDR3 spans 15 residues. V lost 4 bases and J 8 bases, leaving 20 bases between the germline ends.

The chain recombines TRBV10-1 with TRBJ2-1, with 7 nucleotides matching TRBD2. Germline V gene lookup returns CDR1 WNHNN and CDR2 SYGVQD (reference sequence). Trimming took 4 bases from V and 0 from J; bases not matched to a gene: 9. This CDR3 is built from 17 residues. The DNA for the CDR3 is TGCGCCAGCAGTGCGGGACCTGGCGGGAGCTCCTACAATGAGCAGTTCTTC. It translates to CASSAGPGGSSYNEQFF.

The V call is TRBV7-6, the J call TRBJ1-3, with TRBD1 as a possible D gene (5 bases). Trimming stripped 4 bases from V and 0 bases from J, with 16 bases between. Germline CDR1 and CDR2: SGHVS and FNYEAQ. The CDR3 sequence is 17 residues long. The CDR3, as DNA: TGTGCCAGCAGCTCCCCGTCCGAGGGGACCTCTGGAAACACCATATATTTT. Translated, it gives CASSSPSEGTSGNTIYF.

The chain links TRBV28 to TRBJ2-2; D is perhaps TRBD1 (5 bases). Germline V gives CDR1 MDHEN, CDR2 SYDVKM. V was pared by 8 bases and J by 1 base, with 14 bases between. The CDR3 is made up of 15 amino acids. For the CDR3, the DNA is TGTGCCAGCGAACAGGAGAGTGGGAACACCGGGGAGCTGTTTTTT. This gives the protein CASEQESGNTGELFF.

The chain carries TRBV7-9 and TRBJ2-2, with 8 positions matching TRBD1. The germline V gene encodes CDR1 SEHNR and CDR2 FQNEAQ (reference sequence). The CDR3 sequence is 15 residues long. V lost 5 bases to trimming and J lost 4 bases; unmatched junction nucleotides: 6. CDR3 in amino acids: CASSTPDRATGELFF. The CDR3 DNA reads TGTGCCAGCAGCACGCCGGACAGGGCCACCGGGGAGCTGTTTTTT.

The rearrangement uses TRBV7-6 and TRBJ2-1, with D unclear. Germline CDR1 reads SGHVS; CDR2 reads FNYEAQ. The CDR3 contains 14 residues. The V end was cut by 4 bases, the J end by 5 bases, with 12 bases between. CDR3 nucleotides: TGTGCCAGCAGCTCTACGGACCTGCACAATGAGCAGTTCTTC. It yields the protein CASSSTDLHNEQFF.

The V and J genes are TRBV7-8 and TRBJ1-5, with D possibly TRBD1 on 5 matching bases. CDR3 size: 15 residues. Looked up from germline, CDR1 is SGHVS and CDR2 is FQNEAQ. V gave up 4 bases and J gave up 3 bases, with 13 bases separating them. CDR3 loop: CASSSLGGVNQPQHF. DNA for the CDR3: TGTGCCAGCAGCTCCCTCGGGGGGGTCAATCAGCCCCAGCATTTT.

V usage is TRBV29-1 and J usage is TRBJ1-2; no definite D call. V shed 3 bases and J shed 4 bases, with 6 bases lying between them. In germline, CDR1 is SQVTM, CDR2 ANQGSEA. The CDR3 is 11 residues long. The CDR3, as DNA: TGCAGCGTTGAGGTTCGCTATGGCTACACCTTC. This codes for CSVEVRYGYTF. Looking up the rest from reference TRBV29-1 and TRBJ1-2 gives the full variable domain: SAVISQKPSRDICQRGTSLTIQCQVDSQVTMMFWYRQQPGQSLTLIATANQGSEATYESGFVIDKFPISRPNLTFSTLTVSNMSPEDSSIYLCSVEVRYGYTFGSGTRLTVV.

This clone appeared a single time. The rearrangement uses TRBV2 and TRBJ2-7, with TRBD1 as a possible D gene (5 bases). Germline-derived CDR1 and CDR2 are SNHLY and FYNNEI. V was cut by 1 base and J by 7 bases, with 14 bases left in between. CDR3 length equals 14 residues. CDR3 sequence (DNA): TGTGCCAGCAGTGAAGGGACACCTCTTTTGGAGCAGTACTTC. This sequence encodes CASSEGTPLLEQYF.

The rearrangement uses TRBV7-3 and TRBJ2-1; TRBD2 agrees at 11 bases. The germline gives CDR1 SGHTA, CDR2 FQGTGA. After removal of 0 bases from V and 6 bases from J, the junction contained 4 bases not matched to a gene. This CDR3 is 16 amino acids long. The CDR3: CASSLTSGRVGNEQFF. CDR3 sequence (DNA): TGTGCCAGCAGCTTAACTAGCGGGAGGGTTGGCAATGAGCAGTTCTTC.

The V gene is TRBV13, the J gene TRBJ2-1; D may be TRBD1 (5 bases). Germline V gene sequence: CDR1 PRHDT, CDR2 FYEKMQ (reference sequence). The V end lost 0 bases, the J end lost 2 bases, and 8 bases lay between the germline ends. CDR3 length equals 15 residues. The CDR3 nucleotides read TGTGCCAGCAGCTTAGGCCTAGGGGCCTACAATGAGCAGTTCTTC. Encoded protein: CASSLGLGAYNEQFF.

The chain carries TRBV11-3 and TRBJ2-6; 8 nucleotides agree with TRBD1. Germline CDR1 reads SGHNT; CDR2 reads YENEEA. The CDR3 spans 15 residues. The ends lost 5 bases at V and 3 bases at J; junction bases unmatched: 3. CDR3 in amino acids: CASSPRGRGANVLTF. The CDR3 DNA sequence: TGTGCCAGCAGCCCCAGGGGGCGTGGGGCCAACGTCCTGACTTTC.